This T cell receptor (beta chain) is from a study of T cell repertoires in cytomegalovirus infection. Study-wide findings and caveats: The ex vivo response was dominated by HLA-C-restricted CMV-specific TCR beta clonotypes.

CDR3 length: 15 amino acids. Germline assignment: CDR1 SEHNR and CDR2 FQNEAQ (reference sequence). V lost 1 base and J lost 4, with 13 bases in between. This clonotype came up many times. Its antigen is not identified. TCRdb passed the reads through MiXCR, listing each CDR3 protein once. This repertoire shows some 300,000 distinct CDR3 sequences, 8% to 10% found once; its top ten account for 2% to 3%. This chain uses TRBV7-9 with TRBJ1-2; weak D call: TRBD1 (5 bases). The sequencing sample was made of PBMCs. This TCR derives from a human donor in good health (CMV status not recorded). Some clones in this sample may be carry-over from other donors' samples. CDR3 amino acids: CASSLDSGYGYGYTF. DNA for the CDR3: TGTGCCAGCAGCTTAGATTCAGGGTATGGCTATGGCTACACCTTC. Combining the CDR3 with reference TRBV7-9 and TRBJ1-2 gives the whole variable domain DTGVSQNPRHKITKRGQNVTFRCDPISEHNRLYWYRQTLGQGPEFLTYFQNEAQLEKSRLLSDRFSAERPKGSFSTLEIQRTEQGDSAMYLCASSLDSGYGYGYTFGSGTRLTVV.